A single sample is the source of the 29 T cell receptor beta chains below, sequenced in a study of blood T cells in healthy people across ages. Then a second PCR, running about 6 to 11 cycles, was carried out with a sample-barcoded 5' primer and a J-beta primer mix. TCRdb reprocessed the 5' RACE reads via MiXCR and lists one record per CDR3 protein. The profile shows some 800,000 distinct CDR3 sequences, approximately 48% of them singletons. Sequenced: blood. Receptors originate from a man in his fifties or sixties in good health.

The J gene is TRBJ1-1, the V gene TRBV7-9, with D unresolved. Trimming removed 5 bases at V and 1 base at J, with 14 bases between. The CDR3 totals 15 residues. The germline gives CDR1 SEHNR, CDR2 FQNEAQ (reference sequence). The DNA for the CDR3 is TGTGCCAGCAGCCCACCCGGGGTCTCGAACACTGAAGCTTTCTTT. Protein sequence: CASSPPGVSNTEAFF.

This clonotype was detected once. Being one base from a much bigger clone, this may be a read error. This chain links TRBV5-1 with TRBJ2-1; possibly TRBD2 for D (6 bases). This CDR3 spans 15 amino acids. V shed 7 bases and J shed 7 bases, with 21 bases lying between them. Germline CDR1 and CDR2: SGHRS and YFSETQ. The CDR3 DNA follows: TGCGCCAGCTCCTTGGTGGGGACTCCGGGGAATGAGCAGTTCTTC. Protein: CASSLVGTPGNEQFF.

This clonotype occurred many times. This sequence joins TRBV10-3 and TRBJ2-4; the match to TRBD1 covers 7 bases. The CDR3 covers 16 residues. CDR1 is ENHRY and CDR2 is SYGVKD in the germline V gene. J lost 0 bases, V lost 0 bases, and 2 bases had no gene match. This chain's CDR3 is CAISESTGKAKNIQYF. The CDR3 DNA reads as TGTGCCATCAGTGAGTCGACAGGGAAAGCCAAAAACATTCAGTACTTC.

The chain carries TRBV7-2 and TRBJ2-4, with TRBD1 matching 8 bases. Judging by the DNA end, TRBJ2-7 fits better; the J call may be wrong. The CDR3 contains 16 residues. The germline V gene encodes CDR1 SGHTA and CDR2 FQGNSA. The CDR3, as DNA: TGTGCCAGCAGCTCGACCCATTGGACAGGGATGAACGAGCAGTACTTC. As protein: CASSSTHWTGMNEQYF.

This chain links TRBV20-1 with TRBJ2-7; D call uncertain. Trimming removed 6 bases at V and 0 bases at J, with 12 bases between. The CDR3 totals 13 residues. The germline gives CDR1 DFQATT, CDR2 SNEGSKA (reference sequence). The CDR3 sequence is CSAWTLSSYEQYF. The CDR3 region has the DNA TGCAGTGCCTGGACCCTAAGCTCCTACGAGCAGTACTTC.

The chain employs TRBV9 and TRBJ2-3; perhaps TRBD1 as D (6 bases). Per the germline V gene, CDR1 is SGDLS and CDR2 is YYNGEE. The V and J ends lost 4 bases and 9 bases respectively, with 18 bases between them. There are 14 residues in the CDR3. CDR3 protein: CASSPPGDIGTQYF. In DNA, the CDR3 is TGTGCCAGCAGCCCCCCCGGGGACATAGGGACGCAGTATTTT. The full variable domain, with the rest looked up from reference TRBV9 and TRBJ2-3, is DSGVTQTPKHLITATGQRVTLRCSPRSGDLSVYWYQQSLDQGLQFLIQYYNGEERAKGNILERFSAQQFPDLHSELNLSSLELGDSALYFCASSPPGDIGTQYFGPGTRLTVL.

J is TRBJ2-7 and V is TRBV4-3, with D unclear. From germline, CDR1 is LGHNA and CDR2 YSLEER. This CDR3 contains 13 residues. Trimming left V 0 bases short and J 4 bases short, with 7 bases between. CDR3 loop: CASSQEEGYEQYF. CDR3 nucleotide sequence: TGCGCCAGCAGCCAAGAAGAAGGTTACGAGCAGTACTTC.

The genes are TRBV7-9 and TRBJ2-3; perhaps TRBD2 as D (6 bases). V lost 11 bases, J lost 1 base, and 13 bases lay in between. The CDR3 runs 13 residues. CDR1 and CDR2 (germline): SEHNR, FQNEAQ (reference sequence). The CDR3 is CAGVEGCTDTQYF. In nucleotides, the CDR3 is TGTGCCGGAGTGGAGGGATGCACAGATACGCAGTATTTT. The full variable domain, with the rest looked up from reference TRBV7-9 and TRBJ2-3, is DTGVSQNPRHKITKRGQNVTFRCDPISEHNRLYWYRQTLGQGPEFLTYFQNEAQLEKSRLLSDRFSAERPKGSFSTLEIQRTEQGDSAMYLCAGVEGCTDTQYFGPGTRLTVL.

In this sample, this clonotype turned up once. V and J are TRBV6-1 and TRBJ2-3; D might be TRBD2 (5 bases). The CDR3 loop spans 16 amino acids. The germline V gene has CDR1 MNHNS and CDR2 SASEGT. The V end lost 5 bases, the J end lost 0 bases, and 15 bases lay between the germline ends. The CDR3 reads CASSKGLHSSTDTQYF. Written as DNA, the CDR3 is TGTGCCAGCAGTAAAGGACTCCATTCTAGCACAGATACGCAGTATTTT.

This clonotype was observed once. The rearrangement joins TRBV9 to TRBJ2-7, with D possibly being TRBD1 or TRBD2 (5 bases each). V was shortened by 4 bases and J by 0 bases, with 20 bases between the two germline ends. CDR1 is SGDLS and CDR2 is YYNGEE in the germline V gene. The CDR3 loop spans 17 amino acids. CDR3 region: CASSPTPGTFGSYEQYF. CDR3 nucleotide sequence: TGTGCCAGCAGCCCGACACCCGGGACGTTCGGCTCCTACGAGCAGTACTTC.

The chain links TRBV28 to TRBJ1-2; D is possibly TRBD1 (6 bases). The CDR3 length is 14 residues. Germline lookup yields CDR1 MDHEN and CDR2 SYDVKM. Trimming pared 7 bases from V and 4 bases from J, leaving 16 bases between. The CDR3 loop reads CASIATGTAYGYTF. The CDR3 DNA follows: TGTGCCAGCATAGCTACAGGGACGGCCTATGGCTACACCTTC.

This chain uses TRBV15 with TRBJ2-1; 8 bases are shared with TRBD2. The V segment lost 5 bases and the J segment 4 bases; nucleotides outside the gene matches: 7. Germline CDR1 and CDR2: LNHNV and YYDKDF (reference sequence). The CDR3 consists of 15 residues. The CDR3 DNA follows: TGTGCCACCAGCCCTAGGCGGGGGGCTTACAATGAGCAGTTCTTC. Translating gives CATSPRRGAYNEQFF.

The table lists this clonotype with a few counts. V is TRBV12-3 or TRBV12-4 and J is TRBJ2-5; D gene ambiguous. The CDR3 covers 14 residues. With 6 bases removed from V and 2 bases from J, the gap between germline ends came to 13 bases. As DNA, the CDR3 is TGTGCCAGCAGCTCAGGCCGGGCACAAGAGACCCAGTACTTC. Translation gives CASSSGRAQETQYF.

The genes are TRBV12-3 or TRBV12-4 and TRBJ2-5; 11 bases line up with TRBD2. This CDR3 region has 15 residues. The V and J ends lost 6 bases and 1 base, in that order; junction bases with no gene match: 4. CDR3 in amino acids: CASRPTSGGQETQYF. For the CDR3, the DNA is TGTGCCAGCAGACCCACTAGCGGGGGCCAAGAGACCCAGTACTTC.

The CDR3 loop reads CSARVNPDTQYF. The CDR3 bases are TGCAGTGCTAGAGTGAACCCAGATACGCAGTATTTT. This rearrangement joins TRBV20-1 to TRBJ2-3, with D unresolved. Germline CDR1 reads DFQATT; CDR2 reads SNEGSKA (reference sequence). V shed 1 base and J shed 4 bases, with 6 bases lying between them. The CDR3 sequence is 12 residues long.

This rearrangement joins TRBV2 to TRBJ2-7, with unresolved D. The germline gives CDR1 SNHLY, CDR2 FYNNEI. This CDR3 has 14 residues. V dropped 8 bases and J dropped 0 bases, with 14 bases sitting between them. CDR3 nucleotide sequence: TGTGCCAGCGGAGAAACAGCTGACTCCTACGAGCAGTACTTC. Its translation: CASGETADSYEQYF.

The V and J genes are TRBV7-9 and TRBJ2-3, with D maybe TRBD1 (5 bases). The V and J ends lost 4 bases and 3 bases respectively, with 11 bases between them. Germline V gene data show CDR1 as SEHNR and CDR2 as FQNEAQ (reference sequence). The CDR3 is made up of 14 amino acids. CDR3: CASSSGITTDTQYF. In nucleotides, the CDR3 is TGTGCCAGCAGCTCAGGGATCACGACAGATACGCAGTATTTT.

V and J are TRBV7-2 and TRBJ2-1; no clear D. The V end lost 1 base, the J end lost 4 bases, and 11 bases lay between the germline ends. This CDR3 contains 15 residues. Looked up from germline, CDR1 is SGHTA and CDR2 is FQGNSA. The CDR3 region has the DNA TGTGCCAGCAGCTTAGAAGGTTTCCTATACAATGAGCAGTTCTTC. Amino acids: CASSLEGFLYNEQFF.

V and J are TRBV20-1 and TRBJ2-1; 10 positions match TRBD2. Germline V gene sequence: CDR1 DFQATT, CDR2 SNEGSKA (reference sequence). The CDR3 is 18 amino acids. V lost 6 bases, J lost 0 bases, and 14 bases stayed unmatched. The CDR3 DNA sequence: TGCAGTGCCACCTCCGGGACTAGCGTCAGAAACTCCTACAATGAGCAGTTCTTC. It yields the protein CSATSGTSVRNSYNEQFF.

This chain joins TRBV6-5 and TRBJ1-1, with D perhaps matching TRBD1 (5 bases). CDR1 is MNHEY and CDR2 is SVGAGI in the germline V gene. The CDR3 has 14 amino acids. Trimming shortened V by 4 bases and J by 0 bases, and 9 bases separated the two germline ends. CDR3 residues: CASSSAGLNTEAFF. CDR3 in DNA: TGTGCCAGCAGTTCCGCAGGGTTGAACACTGAAGCTTTCTTT.

The V and J genes are TRBV5-1 and TRBJ1-5; a weak D match, TRBD1 (5 bases). The V and J ends lost 5 bases and 3 bases respectively, with 9 bases between them. The germline V gene encodes CDR1 SGHRS and CDR2 YFSETQ. The CDR3 totals 13 residues. CDR3 region: CASSDSPNQPQHF. CDR3 coding DNA: TGCGCCAGCAGTGACAGCCCCAATCAGCCCCAGCATTTT.

This sequence joins TRBV9 and TRBJ2-5, with 8 bases matching TRBD2. CDR1 is SGDLS and CDR2 is YYNGEE in the germline V gene. Losses at the gene ends were 0 bases for V and 11 bases for J; bases not matched to a gene: 12. The CDR3 sequence is 15 residues long. CDR3 residues: CASSVVGGGRNEQYF. The DNA for the CDR3 is TGTGCCAGCAGCGTAGTTGGCGGGGGGCGGAATGAGCAGTACTTC.

J is TRBJ1-4 and V is TRBV14; D not resolved. Germline lookup yields CDR1 SGHDN and CDR2 FVKESK. Trimming shortened V by 4 bases and J by 6 bases, and 12 bases separated the two germline ends. This CDR3 comprises 14 residues. The CDR3 bases are TGTGCCAGCAGCCTCGCCGCTCCTTATGAAAAACTGTTTTTT. It codes for CASSLAAPYEKLFF.

The table lists this clonotype with many counts. At one of its ends the junction is not consistent with the germline gene, which may arise from a read error. The chain has TRBV7-2 and TRBJ2-5, with 8 bases fitting TRBD2. Germline lookup yields CDR1 SGHTA and CDR2 FQGNSA. This CDR3 contains 14 residues. The CDR3, as DNA: TGCGCCAGCAGCGTAGCGGGACCGCAAGAGACCCAGTACTTC. Its protein is CASSVAGPQETQYF. Variable domain in full (rest from reference TRBV7-2 and TRBJ2-5): GAGVSQSPSNKVTEKGKDVELRCDPISGHTALYWYRQSLGQGLEFLIYFQGNSAPDKSGLPSDRFSAERTGGSVSTLTIQRTQQEDSAVYLCASSVAGPQETQYFGPGTRLLVL.

The chain recombines TRBV28 with TRBJ2-1; 9 nucleotides match TRBD2. The germline CDR1 and CDR2 sequences are MDHEN and SYDVKM. The junction had 7 bases not matched to a gene; V was cut back by 5 bases and J by 2 bases. The CDR3 length is 16 residues. The CDR3 region has the DNA TGTGCCAGCAGTCCTCGGGGCGGGGGGGCCTACAATGAGCAGTTCTTC. Amino acid sequence: CASSPRGGGAYNEQFF.

V usage is TRBV12-3 or TRBV12-4 and J usage is TRBJ2-3; D gene ambiguous. This CDR3 has 16 residues. Trimming pared 4 bases from V and 2 bases from J, leaving 16 bases between. The CDR3 spells CASSSYSFIFTDTQYF. CDR3 nucleotide sequence: TGTGCCAGCAGTTCCTACTCCTTCATTTTCACAGATACGCAGTATTTT.

Concerning this clonotype itself: A clone one base away is much larger, so this may be a read error. This chain joins TRBV12-3 or TRBV12-4 and TRBJ1-2; D gene uncertain. The CDR3 has 12 residues. The CDR3 region has the DNA TGTCCCAGCAGTCAAAACAGAGATGGCTACACCTTC. Protein: CPSSQNRDGYTF.

The sample holds one count of this clonotype. The rearrangement links TRBV6-6 to TRBJ2-3; D is perhaps TRBD2 (5 bases). Germline V CDR1 and CDR2: MNHNY, SVGAGI (reference sequence). Trimming removed 8 bases from V and 0 bases from J, with 15 bases in between. The CDR3 length is 15 residues. CDR3 nucleotide sequence: TGTGCCAGCGGCATAGCGAAACCTAGCACAGATACGCAGTATTTT. Translation: CASGIAKPSTDTQYF.

This rearrangement joins TRBV2 to TRBJ1-1; D not resolved. Germline CDR1 is SNHLY and CDR2 is FYNNEI. The V end was cut by 1 base, the J end by 1 base, with 7 bases between. The CDR3 consists of 14 residues. The CDR3 region has the DNA TGTGCCAGCAGTGAAGAAGGTAGGAACACTGAAGCTTTCTTT. Translated, it gives CASSEEGRNTEAFF.